The sequence of this T cell receptor (beta chain) was determined in a study of Graves' ophthalmopathy and Graves' hyperthyroidism. The TCR beta CDR3 regions underwent amplification from RNA transcripts. Scientists carried out first-round RT-PCR using HTBI primers and then a second-round multiplex PCR. TCRdb reanalysed the multiplex PCR reads using MiXCR and keeps one entry per CDR3 protein. The top ten clones hold 2.5% to 3.5% of a sample with hundreds of thousands of distinct CDR3 sequences, roughly 39% of them seen once. V dropped 6 bases and J dropped 4; count of bases not matched to a gene: 9. Germline V gene sequence: CDR1 SNHLY, CDR2 FYNNEI. The CDR3 length is 16 residues. This clonotype was counted ten times or more.

Input material: peripheral blood. The chain recombines TRBV2 with TRBJ2-2; 9 nucleotides line up with TRBD1. The TCR originated in an adult man with Graves' ophthalmopathy. The CDR3 DNA is TGTGCCAGCAGCGGGGACAGGGTTGGGATCACCGGGGAGCTGTTTTTT. This translates into CASSGDRVGITGELFF.